One and the same sample provided the 19 T cell receptor beta chains below, sequenced in a study of blood T cell repertoires in COVID-19. Some clones are missing from TCRdb's copy, which holds only in-frame ones; the method was immunoSEQ multiplex PCR. Of 250,000 to 350,000 clones listed, around 87% are singletons. The sequenced sample consisted of peripheral blood. The receptors were sampled from a woman aged 50 to 60 who had recovered from COVID-19.

The chain couples TRBV19 to TRBJ2-6, with 8 bases fitting TRBD1. Unmatched junction bases numbered 8, after V lost 7 bases and J lost 0 bases. Germline loops: CDR1 LNHDA, CDR2 SQIVND (reference sequence). This CDR3 is 17 amino acids long. The DNA of the CDR3 is TGTGCCAGTAATCAGGACAGGGCATCCTCTGGGGCCAACGTCCTGACTTTC. Residues: CASNQDRASSGANVLTF.

The chain combines TRBV2 with TRBJ2-5; 8 bases agree with TRBD1. V shed 4 bases and J 2 bases; nucleotides not matched to a gene: 3. The CDR3 contains 14 residues. CDR1 and CDR2 from the germline V gene are SNHLY and FYNNEI. The CDR3 DNA follows: TGTGCCAGCAGTGCCCGGACAGGGCAAGAGACCCAGTACTTC. Translating gives CASSARTGQETQYF.

This sequence joins TRBV6-1 and TRBJ1-6, with a tentative D call TRBD1 (6 bases). Germline-derived CDR1 and CDR2 are MNHNS and SASEGT. With 3 bases removed from V and 6 bases from J, the gap between germline ends came to 12 bases. CDR3 size: 15 residues. The CDR3, as DNA: TGTGCCAGCAGTGAGGACAGCGTCCTTAATTCACCCCTCCACTTT. Protein sequence: CASSEDSVLNSPLHF.

The gene calls are TRBV7-3 and TRBJ2-3, with D maybe TRBD2 (6 bases). Germline V gene lookup returns CDR1 SGHTA and CDR2 FQGTGA. V lost 5 bases to trimming and J lost 3 bases, with 15 bases between them. This CDR3 spans 15 amino acids. The CDR3 loop is CASSQGDFETDTQYF. CDR3 DNA sequence: TGTGCCAGCAGCCAAGGGGACTTTGAAACAGATACGCAGTATTTT. Looking up the rest from reference TRBV7-3 and TRBJ2-3 gives the full variable domain: GAGVSQTPSNKVTEKGKYVELRCDPISGHTALYWYRQSLGQGPEFLIYFQGTGAADDSGLPNDRFFAVRPEGSVSTLKIQRTERGDSAVYLCASSQGDFETDTQYFGPGTRLTVL.

This clone was picked up a small number of times. The chain has TRBV5-4 and TRBJ1-1; D is undetermined. V dropped 7 bases and J dropped 4 bases, with 17 bases sitting between them. Germline V CDR1 and CDR2: SGHNT, YYREEE (reference sequence). CDR3 length: 14 amino acids. CDR3 DNA sequence: TGTGCCAGCTGCGAGGGAGGATTGAGCACTGAAGCTTTCTTT. This codes for CASCEGGLSTEAFF.

The chain combines TRBV6-6 with TRBJ1-3, with 7 nucleotides matching TRBD1. Germline values: CDR1 MNHNY, CDR2 SVGAGI (reference sequence). The CDR3 is 17 residues long. The V gene end was trimmed by 5 bases and the J gene end by 2 bases; junction bases not matched to a gene: 12. As DNA, the CDR3 is TGTGCCAGCAGTCCTTCAACACAAACAGGGGCTGGAAACACCATATATTTT. Amino acid sequence: CASSPSTQTGAGNTIYF.

V and J are TRBV6-2 or TRBV6-3 and TRBJ1-5; the match to TRBD1 covers 7 bases. CDR1 and CDR2 (germline): MNHEY, SVGEGT. This CDR3 is 14 amino acids long. The V and J ends lost 5 bases and 7 bases, in that order; junction bases with no gene match: 8. The CDR3 protein is CASSAYRGGQPQHF. The CDR3 region has the DNA TGTGCCAGCAGTGCCTACAGGGGCGGGCAGCCCCAGCATTTT.

The V call is TRBV9, the J call TRBJ2-1; 9 bases fit TRBD2. After removal of 1 base from V and 5 bases from J, the junction contained 4 bases not matched to a gene. This CDR3 contains 15 residues. Looked up from germline, CDR1 is SGDLS and CDR2 is YYNGEE. CDR3 nucleotide sequence: TGTGCCAGCAGCGTAAGCGGGGGGCCAAACAATGAGCAGTTCTTC. This sequence encodes CASSVSGGPNNEQFF.

The rearrangement joins TRBV7-2 to TRBJ2-1; TRBD1 matches at 7 bases. CDR1 is SGHTA, CDR2 FQGNSA, per germline. This CDR3 is built from 14 residues. V was pared by 5 bases and J by 10 bases, with 11 bases of the junction left unmatched. The CDR3 loop reads CASSPGQTRAEQFF. For the CDR3, the DNA is TGTGCCAGCAGCCCGGGACAGACACGTGCCGAGCAGTTCTTC.

The V gene is TRBV30, the J gene TRBJ2-5, with a weak D call TRBD2 (7 bases). V was clipped by 3 bases and J by 5 bases, with 13 bases between them. This CDR3 region has 13 residues. Germline V gene lookup returns CDR1 GTSNPN and CDR2 SVGIG (reference sequence). The CDR3 protein is CAWSPGGWETQYF. CDR3 nucleotide sequence: TGTGCCTGGAGCCCGGGGGGCTGGGAGACCCAGTACTTC.

This chain joins TRBV5-4 and TRBJ1-3; D unclear. Between the trimmed V and J ends, which lost 3 bases and 0 bases, there was a span of 4 bases. Germline CDR1 is SGHNT and CDR2 is YYREEE (reference sequence). The CDR3 contains 13 residues. CDR3 DNA: TGTGCCAGCAGCTCCGTCTCTGGAAACACCATATATTTT. Its protein is CASSSVSGNTIYF. The full variable domain, rest sourced from reference TRBV5-4 and TRBJ1-3, is ETGVTQSPTHLIKTRGQQVTLRCSSQSGHNTVSWYQQALGQGPQFIFQYYREEENGRGNFPPRFSGLQFPNYSSELNVNALELDDSALYLCASSSVSGNTIYFGEGSWLTVV.

The rearrangement joins TRBV3-1 (or the pseudogene TRBV3-2) to TRBJ1-5; unclear D gene. V lost 0 bases and J 7 bases, leaving 7 bases between the germline ends. The CDR3 spans 13 residues. Germline-derived CDR1 and CDR2 are LGHDT and YNNKEL (reference sequence). CDR3 coding DNA: TGTGCCAGCAGCCAAGACAGAAGACAGCCCCAGCATTTT. This gives the protein CASSQDRRQPQHF.

The chain couples TRBV6-5 to TRBJ2-7, with 7 positions matching TRBD1. Germline trimming cut 6 bases from V and 5 bases from J; bases unmatched to any gene: 4. From germline, CDR1 is MNHEY and CDR2 SVGAGI. This CDR3 has 12 amino acids. CDR3 residues: CASRDRSDEQYF. For the CDR3, the DNA is TGTGCCAGCAGGGACAGGTCCGACGAGCAGTACTTC.

With respect to this clone: At the DNA level, this CDR3 is encoded by other sequences in the same sample as well. The chain is built from TRBV28 and TRBJ2-3; TRBD1 agrees at 9 bases. Germline V CDR1 and CDR2: MDHEN, SYDVKM. V shed 10 bases and J 2 bases; nucleotides not matched to a gene: 7. The CDR3 covers 14 residues. The CDR3: CANSRDRVTDTQYF. For the CDR3, the DNA is TGTGCCAACAGCCGGGACAGGGTCACAGATACGCAGTATTTT.

The chain joins TRBV4-3 to TRBJ1-3; D not resolved. CDR1 LGHNA and CDR2 YSLEER come from the germline V gene. The CDR3 runs to 16 residues. The V and J ends lost 0 bases and 4 bases respectively, with 13 bases between them. The CDR3 sequence: CASSQDILRGGNTIYF. In DNA form, the CDR3 reads TGCGCCAGCAGCCAAGATATATTACGAGGAGGAAACACCATATATTTT.

The gene calls are TRBV28 and TRBJ2-1; TRBD2 aligns across 10 bases. Germline V gene lookup returns CDR1 MDHEN and CDR2 SYDVKM. V trimming: 5 bases; J trimming: 4 bases; junction bases outside the gene matches: 8. CDR3 size: 16 residues. The DNA for the CDR3 is TGTGCCAGCAGTCAAAGGGGACTAGCGCAATACAATGAGCAGTTCTTC. Translated: CASSQRGLAQYNEQFF.

The table lists this clone with a count of one. One end of the junction fails to match germline, which may point to a read error. This chain connects TRBV6-5 to TRBJ1-4; 10 bases are a match to TRBD1. Per germline, CDR1 MNHEY and CDR2 SVGAGI. The CDR3 length is 14 residues. The CDR3, as DNA: TGTGCCAGCGGTCGACAGGGGGCTAAAGAAAAACTGTTTTTT. Its protein is CASGRQGAKEKLFF.

A few counts support this clone. V gene TRBV10-1 combines with J gene TRBJ1-5; D call uncertain. The CDR3 extends over 12 amino acids. Trimming stripped 3 bases from V and 4 bases from J, with 4 bases between. The germline gives CDR1 WNHNN, CDR2 SYGVQD (reference sequence). CDR3 in amino acids: CASSDSNQPQHF. CDR3 nucleotide sequence: TGCGCCAGCAGTGACAGTAATCAGCCCCAGCATTTT.

Only one count was recorded for this clone. J is TRBJ1-5 and V is TRBV15; 9 positions match TRBD1. This CDR3 has 15 residues. V lost 1 base to trimming and J lost 6 bases; unmatched junction nucleotides: 4. The germline V gene has CDR1 LNHNV and CDR2 YYDKDF (reference sequence). CDR3 nucleotide sequence: TGTGCCACCAGCAGAGGACAGGGGGGGGGTCAGCCCCAGCATTTT. It specifies CATSRGQGGGQPQHF.